This T cell receptor beta chain was captured in a study of blood T cells in healthy people across ages. V was clipped by 4 bases and J by 7 bases; unmatched bases: 5. The CDR3 is 14 residues long. A sample-barcoded 5' primer and a J-beta primer mix were used in a second PCR of roughly 7 to 11 cycles. MiXCR was run by TCRdb on the 5' RACE reads, yielding one entry per CDR3 protein. The data contain some 1,000,000 distinct CDR3 sequences, about 25% of them seen just once; the ten biggest clones take up around 0.7%. The data also belong to a second study, concerning T cells of mothers and their children.

The sequence was collected from a girl aged 2 to 9 in good health. V usage is TRBV12-3 or TRBV12-4 and J usage is TRBJ1-5; TRBD1 aligns across 9 bases. Sequencing was performed on blood. The CDR3: CASSSRDRDQPQHF. The CDR3 DNA is TGTGCCAGCAGTTCAAGGGACAGGGACCAGCCCCAGCATTTT.